Listed below are T cell receptor beta chains from one sample, sequenced in a study of shared clonotypes between healthy human individuals. Sequencing was performed with immunoSEQ multiplex PCR; in TCRdb, only in-frame clones are kept and a portion is missing. The table records roughly 2.2 million clones, 85% to 95% of them present only once. Sequenced material: naive CD4+ T cells from PBMCs. The receptor set was obtained from a man younger than 35 in good health. Some clones in this sample may be carry-over from other donors' samples. Each CDR3 is given with its conserved first and last residue. A D gene is named only where the DNA matches it firmly. Clone size appears in some rows only: once, few, many, or a class for an expanded clone.

CDR3nt: TGTGCCAGCAGCTCACGGGACAGGGGGCTTGGGGAGCAGTTCTTC
CDR3aa: CASSSRDRGLGEQFF
j_gene: TRBJ2-1
abundance: .
v_gene: TRBV7-8
d_gene: TRBD1

CDR3nt: TGTGCCACCGGGTCCGGGGGGCCCCCGGGCACCGGGGAGCTGTTTTTT
CDR3aa: CATGSGGPPGTGELFF
j_gene: TRBJ2-2
abundance: once
v_gene: TRBV15
d_gene: .

CDR3nt: TGTGCCAGCAGGTTGGGACAGCCGAACACTGAAGCTTTCTTT
CDR3aa: CASRLGQPNTEAFF
j_gene: TRBJ1-1
abundance: .
v_gene: TRBV28
d_gene: TRBD1

CDR3nt: TGTGCCAGCAGCCCACGGGGACTAGCGGGGGGGATTGGTGAGCAGTTCTTC
CDR3aa: CASSPRGLAGGIGEQFF
j_gene: TRBJ2-1
abundance: .
v_gene: TRBV11-2
d_gene: TRBD2

CDR3nt: TGTGCCAGCAGCGCTATGGGCCCCTACGAGCAGTACTTC
CDR3aa: CASSAMGPYEQYF
j_gene: TRBJ2-7
abundance: .
v_gene: TRBV7-2
d_gene: .

CDR3nt: TGTGCCAGCAGCCCAGACTGGGCAGATACGCAGTATTTT
CDR3aa: CASSPDWADTQYF
j_gene: TRBJ2-3
abundance: .
v_gene: TRBV5-8
d_gene: .

CDR3nt: TGTGCCAGCAGCGTACGGTCTAGCGGCTACAATGAGCAGTTCTTC
CDR3aa: CASSVRSSGYNEQFF
j_gene: TRBJ2-1
abundance: .
v_gene: TRBV9
d_gene: TRBD2

CDR3nt: TGTGCGAGTAATATTGCTGGCAGGAGGAACACTGAAGCTTTCTTT
CDR3aa: CASNIAGRRNTEAFF
j_gene: TRBJ1-1
abundance: few
v_gene: TRBV19
d_gene: .

CDR3nt: TGCGCCAGCGGGTCTGGGGTTATGGGGTATGGCTACACCTTC
CDR3aa: CASGSGVMGYGYTF
j_gene: TRBJ1-2
abundance: .
v_gene: TRBV5-1
d_gene: .

CDR3nt: TGTGCCTGGTCGGTTTCTTCTGGGAACACCATATATTTT
CDR3aa: CAWSVSSGNTIYF
j_gene: TRBJ1-3
abundance: .
v_gene: TRBV30
d_gene: .